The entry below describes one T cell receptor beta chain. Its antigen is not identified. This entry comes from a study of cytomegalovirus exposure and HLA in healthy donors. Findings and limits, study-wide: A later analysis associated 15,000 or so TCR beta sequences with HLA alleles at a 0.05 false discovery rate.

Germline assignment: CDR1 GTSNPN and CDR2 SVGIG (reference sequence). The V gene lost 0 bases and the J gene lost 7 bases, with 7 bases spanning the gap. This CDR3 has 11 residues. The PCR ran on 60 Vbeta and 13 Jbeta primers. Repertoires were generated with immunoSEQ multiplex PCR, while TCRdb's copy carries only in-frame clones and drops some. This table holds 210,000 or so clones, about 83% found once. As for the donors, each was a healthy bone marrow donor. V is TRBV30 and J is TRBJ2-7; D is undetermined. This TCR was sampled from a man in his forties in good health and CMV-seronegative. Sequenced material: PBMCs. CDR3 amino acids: CAWSVLPEQYF. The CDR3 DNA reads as TGTGCCTGGAGTGTACTCCCGGAGCAGTACTTC.